These 25 T cell receptor beta chains were all obtained from the same sample, sequenced in a study of blood T cell repertoires in COVID-19. Produced via immunoSEQ multiplex PCR; TCRdb's table is partial and in-frame only. The sample comprises around 130,000 clones, 80% to 90% of which are singletons, and approximately 2.4% rests with the top ten. The source material was PBMCs or T cells enriched from blood (not recorded which). The source is a man aged 35-49 years with acute COVID-19.

This chain joins TRBV11-1 and TRBJ2-2; 9 positions match TRBD2. V lost 3 bases and J lost 3; bases outside the gene matches: 2. Germline V gene lookup returns CDR1 SGHAT and CDR2 FQDESV (reference sequence). The CDR3 extends over 15 amino acids. In nucleotides, the CDR3 is TGTGCCAGCAGCTTGCCTAGCGGGGACACCGGGGAGCTGTTTTTT. It codes for CASSLPSGDTGELFF.

V gene TRBV19 combines with J gene TRBJ2-5; TRBD1 agrees at 8 bases. CDR1 is LNHDA and CDR2 is SQIVND in the germline V gene (reference sequence). V was pared by 3 bases and J by 2 bases, with 8 bases of the junction left unmatched. This CDR3 spans 16 amino acids. CDR3 DNA sequence: TGTGCCAGTAGTATTGGAAAGAGGGACAGGCAAGAGACCCAGTACTTC. It is translated as CASSIGKRDRQETQYF.

This chain connects TRBV27 to TRBJ1-3, with a possible D match to TRBD1 (6 bases). The CDR3 is 14 residues long. Germline loops: CDR1 MNHEY, CDR2 SMNVEV (reference sequence). V dropped 7 bases and J dropped 2 bases, with 12 bases sitting between them. CDR3 residues: CASKPGAAGNTIYF. DNA of the CDR3: TGTGCCAGCAAGCCAGGGGCCGCTGGAAACACCATATATTTT.

This sequence joins TRBV12-5 and TRBJ1-6, with D perhaps TRBD1 (5 bases). The CDR3 sequence is 18 residues long. Germline V lookup: CDR1 LGHNT, CDR2 FRNRAP. Trimming took 2 bases from V and 7 from J, leaving 21 bases between them. The CDR3, as DNA: TGTGCTAGTGGTTTGACCATGACAGCCTCGACAACAAATTCACCCCTCCACTTT. Its translation: CASGLTMTASTTNSPLHF.

The rearrangement links TRBV10-3 to TRBJ2-7, with 14 nucleotides matching TRBD2. The CDR3 is 15 residues long. Trimming at V came to 9 bases and at J to 9 bases, leaving 13 bases not matched to a gene. CDR1 is ENHRY, CDR2 SYGVKD, per germline. The CDR3 region has the DNA TGTGCCATGCGGACTAGCGGGGGGCCAAGCAACCTGCAGTACTTC. Protein sequence: CAMRTSGGPSNLQYF.

This clone was seen only a few times. The chain combines TRBV29-1 with TRBJ1-2; unclear D gene. Germline CDR1 and CDR2: SQVTM and ANQGSEA. The CDR3 consists of 13 residues. Trimming shortened V by 4 bases and J by 6 bases, and 15 bases separated the two germline ends. The CDR3 coding sequence is TGCAGCGTTGCTGCAAGATTACGGGATGGCTACACCTTC. It yields the protein CSVAARLRDGYTF.

V and J are TRBV30 and TRBJ2-1; 11 nucleotides match TRBD1. This CDR3 has 14 residues. The J segment lost 10 bases and the V segment lost 2 bases, leaving 7 bases of the junction unmatched. The germline CDR1 and CDR2 sequences are GTSNPN and SVGIG (reference sequence). For the CDR3, the DNA is TGTGCCTGGAGTTACAGGACAGGGGGCAAGGAGCAGTTCTTC. As protein: CAWSYRTGGKEQFF.

The rearrangement links TRBV19 to TRBJ1-6, with a weak D call TRBD1 (6 bases). The CDR3 covers 15 residues. Germline assignment: CDR1 LNHDA and CDR2 SQIVND (reference sequence). Between the trimmed V and J ends, which lost 1 base and 6 bases, there was a span of 10 bases. The CDR3 region has the DNA TGTGCCAGTAGTATAGGCGACAGGACTAATTCACCCCTCCACTTT. This translates into CASSIGDRTNSPLHF.

The V gene is TRBV5-1, the J gene TRBJ1-1; D is uncertain. CDR1 is SGHRS, CDR2 YFSETQ, per germline. The CDR3 has 15 amino acids. V lost 0 bases, J lost 1 base, and 10 bases lay in between. CDR3 sequence (DNA): TGCGCCAGCAGCTTGGTTCGAGGGCAGAACACTGAAGCTTTCTTT. It yields the protein CASSLVRGQNTEAFF. Variable domain in full (rest from reference TRBV5-1 and TRBJ1-1): KAGVTQTPRYLIKTRGQQVTLSCSPISGHRSVSWYQQTPGQGLQFLFEYFSETQRNKGNFPGRFSGRQFSNSRSEMNVSTLELGDSALYLCASSLVRGQNTEAFFGQGTRLTVV.

The chain has TRBV11-1 and TRBJ2-1, with D possibly matching TRBD2 (6 bases). The V end was cut by 5 bases, the J end by 0 bases, with 14 bases between. Germline CDR1 and CDR2: SGHAT and FQDESV (reference sequence). CDR3 size: 16 residues. Here the CDR3 DNA reads TGTGCCAGCAGCCTCTCCTTGGGGGGCTCCTACAATGAGCAGTTCTTC. As protein: CASSLSLGGSYNEQFF.

The chain uses TRBV6-5 and TRBJ2-6, with a possible D match to TRBD1 (6 bases). Per the germline V gene, CDR1 is MNHEY and CDR2 is SVGAGI. The germline V and J ends were trimmed by 5 bases and 2 bases, with 10 bases remaining between them. The CDR3 is 15 residues long. The CDR3, as DNA: TGTGCCAGCAGTCACAGGGAGACTGGGGCCAACGTCCTGACTTTC. Its protein product is CASSHRETGANVLTF.

V usage is TRBV24-1 and J usage is TRBJ1-1; TRBD1 matches 11 bases. V dropped 3 bases and J dropped 10; count of bases not matched to a gene: 3. The germline V gene encodes CDR1 KGHDR and CDR2 SFDVKD. The CDR3 runs 13 residues. The chain's CDR3 is CATSDGQGAGAFF. The CDR3 region has the DNA TGTGCCACCAGTGATGGACAGGGGGCGGGAGCTTTCTTT.

This clone occurred many times. Other DNA sequences within the sample encode an identical CDR3. This chain links TRBV5-1 with TRBJ1-1, with D unresolved. The germline gives CDR1 SGHRS, CDR2 YFSETQ. V was trimmed by 0 bases and J by 2 bases, leaving 8 bases between them. The CDR3 covers 14 residues. Here the CDR3 DNA reads TGCGCCAGCAGCTTGGGTGCGGCAAACACTGAAGCTTTCTTT. Amino acids: CASSLGAANTEAFF.

The chain recombines TRBV10-2 with TRBJ2-5; 10 positions agree with TRBD2. CDR1 is WSHSY, CDR2 SAAADI, per germline. Germline trimming cut 3 bases from V and 1 base from J; bases unmatched to any gene: 5. The CDR3 is 16 amino acids. Written as DNA, the CDR3 is TGCGCCAGCAGTGATCCTAGCGGGGGCCTCCAAGAGACCCAGTACTTC. It specifies CASSDPSGGLQETQYF.

The rearrangement joins TRBV5-1 to TRBJ1-5; tentatively, D is TRBD1 (6 bases). Germline V gives CDR1 SGHRS, CDR2 YFSETQ. V was pared by 0 bases and J by 1 base, with 8 bases between. The CDR3 spans 15 residues. The CDR3 coding sequence is TGCGCCAGCAGCTTGGCCGGACAGAGCAATCAGCCCCAGCATTTT. Translating gives CASSLAGQSNQPQHF.

The J gene is TRBJ2-2, the V gene TRBV11-2, with 7 nucleotides matching TRBD1. V was clipped by 5 bases and J by 0 bases; unmatched bases: 6. CDR1 and CDR2 (germline): SGHAT, FQNNGV. The CDR3 spans 16 residues. The CDR3 DNA is TGTGCCAGCAGCCCACGTGGGACAGCGAACACCGGGGAGCTGTTTTTT. Protein: CASSPRGTANTGELFF.

The rearrangement links TRBV10-1 to TRBJ2-5; D gene ambiguous. V was clipped by 0 bases and J by 2 bases, with 7 bases between them. The V gene's germline CDR1 is WNHNN and CDR2 SYGVQD (reference sequence). The CDR3 covers 14 residues. CDR3 protein: CASSESGLQETQYF. DNA of the CDR3: TGCGCCAGCAGTGAGTCTGGGCTACAAGAGACCCAGTACTTC.

The chain uses TRBV12-2 and TRBJ2-7; TRBD1, the table's D call, lacks a check against the DNA. TRBV12-2 is termed a pseudogene. This CDR3 contains 14 residues. The CDR3 DNA reads TGTGCAAGTCGCTTCCGGGACAATTCCTACGAGCAGTACTTC. Translated: CASRFRDNSYEQYF.

The chain joins TRBV29-1 to TRBJ1-2; no reliable D call. The CDR3 length is 13 residues. The germline V gene has CDR1 SQVTM and CDR2 ANQGSEA. Between the trimmed V and J ends, which lost 7 bases and 6 bases, there was a span of 18 bases. The DNA of the CDR3 is TGCAGCGCCGCACGAGACGGGGTTGATGGCTACACCTTC. Translation: CSAARDGVDGYTF.

In its sample, this clone was seen once. V gene TRBV27 combines with J gene TRBJ2-2, with unresolved D. CDR3 length equals 14 residues. Germline lookup yields CDR1 MNHEY and CDR2 SMNVEV (reference sequence). V lost 1 base and J lost 7, with 10 bases in between. This CDR3 reads CASSLFPPGGELFF. As DNA, the CDR3 is TGTGCCAGCAGTTTATTTCCCCCAGGCGGGGAGCTGTTTTTT.

The rearrangement uses TRBV5-1 and TRBJ1-1; D not resolved. CDR1 is SGHRS and CDR2 is YFSETQ in the germline V gene. V was trimmed by 5 bases and J by 8 bases, leaving 19 bases between them. This CDR3 region has 14 residues. The CDR3 protein is CASSRDGSFEEAFF. As DNA, the CDR3 is TGCGCCAGCAGTAGGGATGGGAGTTTCGAGGAAGCTTTCTTT.

J is TRBJ2-3 and V is TRBV7-9; D ambiguous. The germline V gene encodes CDR1 SEHNR and CDR2 FQNEAQ (reference sequence). V lost 5 bases and J 6 bases, leaving 9 bases between the germline ends. CDR3 length: 12 residues. Here the CDR3 DNA reads TGTGCCAGCAGCACGGGTGGGGATACGCAGTATTTT. Amino acids: CASSTGGDTQYF. The full variable domain, completed using reference TRBV7-9 and TRBJ2-3, is DTGVSQNPRHKITKRGQNVTFRCDPISEHNRLYWYRQTLGQGPEFLTYFQNEAQLEKSRLLSDRFSAERPKGSFSTLEIQRTEQGDSAMYLCASSTGGDTQYFGPGTRLTVL.

A single count supports this clone. The rearrangement joins TRBV13 to TRBJ1-1; possibly TRBD1 for D (5 bases). Trimming stripped 6 bases from V and 2 bases from J, with 10 bases between. The CDR3 spans 13 residues. Germline V gives CDR1 PRHDT, CDR2 FYEKMQ (reference sequence). CDR3: CASSNRPNTEAFF. Written as DNA, the CDR3 is TGTGCCAGCAGTAACAGGCCTAACACTGAAGCTTTCTTT.

This chain links TRBV27 with TRBJ2-1; 9 bases fit TRBD2. This CDR3 has 15 amino acids. Germline V lookup: CDR1 MNHEY, CDR2 SMNVEV (reference sequence). The V gene end was trimmed by 5 bases and the J gene end by 4 bases; junction bases not matched to a gene: 6. This chain's CDR3 is CASSLLAGQYNEQFF. The CDR3 bases are TGTGCCAGCAGTCTACTAGCGGGCCAGTACAATGAGCAGTTCTTC.

The V gene is TRBV18, the J gene TRBJ2-7; 7 bases align to TRBD2. The J segment lost 6 bases and the V segment lost 3 bases, leaving 11 bases of the junction unmatched. CDR1 is KGHSH, CDR2 LQKENI, per germline. The CDR3 is 15 amino acids. CDR3 bases: TGTGCCAGCTCACCCCCCTCTAGCGGTGGGGCCGAGCAGTACTTC. This sequence encodes CASSPPSSGGAEQYF. The whole variable domain, remainder taken from reference TRBV18 and TRBJ2-7, is NAGVMQNPRHLVRRRGQEARLRCSPMKGHSHVYWYRQLPEEGLKFMVYLQKENIIDESGMPKERFSAEFPKEGPSILRIQQVVRGDSAAYFCASSPPSSGGAEQYFGPGTRLTVT.